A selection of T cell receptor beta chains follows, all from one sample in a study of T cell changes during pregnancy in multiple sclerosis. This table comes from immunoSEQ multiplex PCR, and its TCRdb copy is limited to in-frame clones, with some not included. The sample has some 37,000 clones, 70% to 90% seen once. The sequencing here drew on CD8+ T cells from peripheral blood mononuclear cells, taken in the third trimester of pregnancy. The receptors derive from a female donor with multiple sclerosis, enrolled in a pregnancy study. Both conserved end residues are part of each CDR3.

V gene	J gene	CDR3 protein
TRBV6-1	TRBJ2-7	CASSESGDPYEQYF
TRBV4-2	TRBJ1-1	CANDITRQDRVGGTEAFF
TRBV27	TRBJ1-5	CASSLRGRSDQPQHF
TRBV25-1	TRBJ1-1	CASTNGGAQEAFF
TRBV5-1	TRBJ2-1	CASSEGSSGNEQFF
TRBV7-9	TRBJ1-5	CASSPPEVEGQPQHF
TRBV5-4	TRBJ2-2	CASSADLANTGELFF
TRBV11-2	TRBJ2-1	CASSPSDRLYNEQFF
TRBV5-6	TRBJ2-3	CASAEADTQYF
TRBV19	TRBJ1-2	CASSGTGGEGYGYTF
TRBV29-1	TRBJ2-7	CSAADRVHEQYF
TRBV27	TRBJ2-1	CASSTGVNEQFF
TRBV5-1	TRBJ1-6	CASSFGVGSSPLHF
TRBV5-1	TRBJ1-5	CASSEHQARGNQPQHF
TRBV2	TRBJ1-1	CASRKREQNTEAFF
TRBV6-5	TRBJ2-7	CASSSPGASYEQYF
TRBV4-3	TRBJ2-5	CASSQVPGETQYF
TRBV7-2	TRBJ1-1	CASSLPSNRMNTEAFF
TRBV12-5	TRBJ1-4	CASGRGQGTNEKLFF
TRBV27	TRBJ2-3	CASSLRQGGVTDTQYF
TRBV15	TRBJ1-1	CATSRRGAIEAFF
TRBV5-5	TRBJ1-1	CASSLFLLNTEAFF
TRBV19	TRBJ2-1	CASSTTGGGNEQFF
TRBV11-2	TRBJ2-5	CASSLGSGGKTQYF
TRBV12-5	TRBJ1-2	CASGLIPGQGSWGYTF
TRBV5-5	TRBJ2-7	CASSLDAGGSYEQYF
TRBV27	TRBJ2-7	CASRTGSYEQYF
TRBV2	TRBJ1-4	CASWGPWDRVATNEKLFF
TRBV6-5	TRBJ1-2	CASSLRQGAPVGYTF
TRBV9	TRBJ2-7	CASSSWGTGDSYEQYF
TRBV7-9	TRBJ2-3	CASSLWKSGSPLGDTQYF
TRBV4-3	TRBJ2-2	CASSQESGGAGELFF
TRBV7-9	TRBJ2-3	CASTTTLGTQYF
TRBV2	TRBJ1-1	CASSEFALQGLGTEAFF
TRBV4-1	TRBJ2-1	CASSQEPAGGIDEQFF
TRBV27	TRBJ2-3	CASFGLAGAVDTQYF
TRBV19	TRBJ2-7	CASRPTGTGLDEQYF
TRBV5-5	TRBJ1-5	CASSLTGGMDQPQHF
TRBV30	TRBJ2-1	CAWSSPSAVYNEQFF
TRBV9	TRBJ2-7	CASSASGTTYEQYF
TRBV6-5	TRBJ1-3	CASSPMLAGGNTIYF
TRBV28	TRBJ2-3	CASTLGGQGFRTQYF
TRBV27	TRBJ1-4	CASSSWTGNEKLFF
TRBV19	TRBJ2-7	CASSRDRGLSYEQYF
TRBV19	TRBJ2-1	CASSMSIDNEQFF
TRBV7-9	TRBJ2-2	CASSLITTGTGELFF
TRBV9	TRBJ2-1	CASSAGLADHEQFF
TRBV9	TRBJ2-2	CASSEDGGPYTGELFF
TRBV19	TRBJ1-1	CASSIWQANTEAFF
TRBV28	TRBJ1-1	CASSLGGNTEAFF
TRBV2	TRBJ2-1	CASSEGPNNEQFF
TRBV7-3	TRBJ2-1	CASSAGGGYNEQFF